This TCR beta chain was obtained from a study of blood T cell repertoires in COVID-19. Study-wide background: PBMCs, B-cell-depleted T cells, or T cells were the source of the cDNA or gDNA that made up the material.

The germline CDR1 and CDR2 sequences are MDHEN and SYDVKM. Trimming pared 3 bases from V and 1 base from J, leaving 9 bases between. The CDR3 loop spans 14 amino acids. Produced via immunoSEQ multiplex PCR; TCRdb's table is partial and in-frame only. The sample lists 280,000 or so clones, approximately 90% occurring once. This receptor was obtained from a woman aged 55-75 years with acute or convalescent COVID-19. J is TRBJ1-1 and V is TRBV28; D might be TRBD1 (5 bases). The sequencing sample was made of peripheral blood. The CDR3 protein is CASSFLTGNTEAFF. In DNA, the CDR3 is TGTGCCAGCAGTTTCCTAACAGGGAACACTGAAGCTTTCTTT.